The rows below give T cell receptor beta chains drawn from one sample of a study of shared clonotypes between healthy human individuals. Using immunoSEQ multiplex PCR, the repertoire was profiled, and TCRdb retains in-frame clones only, with some absent. The sample consists of roughly 1,100,000 clones, about 75% of them appearing once. The sample taken for sequencing was memory CD4+ T cells sorted from blood. Receptors were obtained from a man between 18 and 29 years old in good health. Both conserved end residues are part of each CDR3. Each record gives: clone size, V gene, D gene, J gene, CDR3 DNA, CDR3 protein. The D gene is left open where the match is weak. Clone size is not always given. Where it is, it says once, few, many or a class for expanded clones.

clone_size: NA
v_call: TRBV30
d_call: TRBD2
j_call: TRBJ2-7
cdr3_nt: TGTGCCTGGAGGGATAGCGGGGGGACCTACGAGCAGTACTTC
cdr3_aa: CAWRDSGGTYEQYF

clone_size: NA
v_call: TRBV2
d_call: TRBD1
j_call: TRBJ1-5
cdr3_nt: TGTGCCAGCAGTCCAGGACAGGGGGCAGGTCAGCCCCAGCATTTT
cdr3_aa: CASSPGQGAGQPQHF

clone_size: NA
v_call: TRBV7-9
d_call: NA
j_call: TRBJ2-3
cdr3_nt: TGTGCCAGCAGCTTAGCGAGGAGCGACCCCACAGATACGCAGTATTTT
cdr3_aa: CASSLARSDPTDTQYF

clone_size: NA
v_call: TRBV30
d_call: TRBD2
j_call: TRBJ2-7
cdr3_nt: TGTGCCGGAACTAGCGGCTCCTACGAGCAGTACTTC
cdr3_aa: CAGTSGSYEQYF

clone_size: few
v_call: TRBV2
d_call: NA
j_call: TRBJ2-4
cdr3_nt: TGTGCCAGCAGTGAACGCGGCGGGGTGTCCATTCAGTACTTC
cdr3_aa: CASSERGGVSIQYF

clone_size: NA
v_call: TRBV25-1
d_call: NA
j_call: TRBJ2-1
cdr3_nt: TGTGCCAGCAGTGAATTAAGGAGGGGGTCCTACAATGAGCAGTTCTTC
cdr3_aa: CASSELRRGSYNEQFF

clone_size: NA
v_call: TRBV20-1
d_call: NA
j_call: TRBJ1-2
cdr3_nt: TGCAGTGCTAAAAGGGACTATGGCTACACCTTC
cdr3_aa: CSAKRDYGYTF

clone_size: NA
v_call: TRBV4-1
d_call: TRBD2
j_call: TRBJ2-1
cdr3_nt: TGCGCCAGCAGCCCTGGACTAGCGGGAGGGGGCCGGGGGTCCTACAATGAGCAGTTCTTC
cdr3_aa: CASSPGLAGGGRGSYNEQFF

clone_size: once
v_call: TRBV6-5
d_call: NA
j_call: TRBJ2-2
cdr3_nt: TGTGCCAGCAGTTCCTACACAGGGACCGGGGAGCTGTTTTTT
cdr3_aa: CASSSYTGTGELFF

clone_size: NA
v_call: TRBV27
d_call: NA
j_call: TRBJ1-2
cdr3_nt: TGTGCCAGCAGTACTGGGTTGTCGGTCTACACCTTC
cdr3_aa: CASSTGLSVYTF

clone_size: many
v_call: TRBV30
d_call: TRBD2
j_call: TRBJ2-5
cdr3_nt: TGTGCCTGGAAGGAGAGCGGGGGGTGGGAGACCCAGTACTTC
cdr3_aa: CAWKESGGWETQYF

clone_size: NA
v_call: TRBV18
d_call: TRBD2
j_call: TRBJ2-7
cdr3_nt: TGTGCCAGCTCACCACTTCTAGCGGGGTTCAGCTCCTACGAGCAGTACTTC
cdr3_aa: CASSPLLAGFSSYEQYF

clone_size: NA
v_call: TRBV27
d_call: NA
j_call: TRBJ2-7
cdr3_nt: TGTGCCAGCAGTCGGGGCGGACCCTACGAGCAGTACTTC
cdr3_aa: CASSRGGPYEQYF

clone_size: NA
v_call: TRBV28
d_call: TRBD1
j_call: TRBJ2-7
cdr3_nt: TGTGCCAGCAGCCTTCCGGGCAGGGGGCCCTACGAGCAGTACTTC
cdr3_aa: CASSLPGRGPYEQYF

clone_size: NA
v_call: TRBV4-3
d_call: NA
j_call: TRBJ1-1
cdr3_nt: TGCGCCAGCAGCCAAAACAGTCGTTTGAACACTGAAGCTTTCTTT
cdr3_aa: CASSQNSRLNTEAFF

clone_size: NA
v_call: TRBV30
d_call: TRBD1
j_call: TRBJ1-1
cdr3_nt: TGTGCCTGGAGTGTACAGGGGTCCACTGAAGCTTTCTTT
cdr3_aa: CAWSVQGSTEAFF

clone_size: many
v_call: TRBV5-5
d_call: TRBD1
j_call: TRBJ1-2
cdr3_nt: TGTGCCAGCAGCCCCGGGACAGTCTATGGCTACACCTTC
cdr3_aa: CASSPGTVYGYTF

clone_size: once
v_call: TRBV25-1
d_call: NA
j_call: TRBJ1-2
cdr3_nt: TGTGCCAGCAGCACACAGCGGGGCTACACCTTC
cdr3_aa: CASSTQRGYTF

clone_size: NA
v_call: TRBV5-5
d_call: NA
j_call: TRBJ1-1
cdr3_nt: TGTGCCAGCAGCTTGGGCAACAGGAACACTGAAGCTTTCTTT
cdr3_aa: CASSLGNRNTEAFF

clone_size: few
v_call: TRBV10-1
d_call: NA
j_call: TRBJ1-2
cdr3_nt: TGCGCCAGCAGTGAAGATGGGACCTTGGGCTACACCTTC
cdr3_aa: CASSEDGTLGYTF

clone_size: many
v_call: TRBV7-2
d_call: NA
j_call: TRBJ1-5
cdr3_nt: TGTGCCAGCAGCTTTAACAATAATCAGCCCCAGCATTTT
cdr3_aa: CASSFNNNQPQHF

clone_size: NA
v_call: TRBV5-8
d_call: NA
j_call: TRBJ1-2
cdr3_nt: TGTGCCAGCAGCTTGGGGAACGGAGCTAACTATGGCTACACCTTC
cdr3_aa: CASSLGNGANYGYTF

clone_size: NA
v_call: TRBV7-2
d_call: NA
j_call: TRBJ1-6
cdr3_nt: TGTGCCAGCAGCCAGGGACGGAGGTATAATTCACCCCTCCACTTT
cdr3_aa: CASSQGRRYNSPLHF

clone_size: few
v_call: TRBV7-2
d_call: TRBD2
j_call: TRBJ2-7
cdr3_nt: TGTGCCAGCAGCTCCGTTGGCTCTAGCGGGAGGGCAAGGAACGAGCAGTACTTC
cdr3_aa: CASSSVGSSGRARNEQYF

clone_size: NA
v_call: TRBV9
d_call: TRBD2
j_call: TRBJ2-1
cdr3_nt: TGTGCCAGCAGCGTAGCTGCAGGACTAGAGGATGAGCAGTTCTTC
cdr3_aa: CASSVAAGLEDEQFF

clone_size: NA
v_call: TRBV7-2
d_call: TRBD1
j_call: TRBJ2-5
cdr3_nt: TGTGCCAGCAGCTCCAGGACAGGAGAGGGGGCCCAGTACTTC
cdr3_aa: CASSSRTGEGAQYF

clone_size: once
v_call: TRBV30
d_call: NA
j_call: TRBJ1-6
cdr3_nt: TGTGCCTGGAGTGCACAGGCCAATTCACCCCTCCACTTT
cdr3_aa: CAWSAQANSPLHF

clone_size: few
v_call: TRBV5-1
d_call: TRBD2
j_call: TRBJ2-7
cdr3_nt: TGCGCCAGCAGTGGGGGAGGGGAATCCTACGAGCAGTACTTC
cdr3_aa: CASSGGGESYEQYF

clone_size: NA
v_call: TRBV4-1
d_call: TRBD1
j_call: TRBJ2-7
cdr3_nt: TGCGCCAGCAGCCACCCAGGTAGGGACAGGGGAAACGAGCAGTACTTC
cdr3_aa: CASSHPGRDRGNEQYF

clone_size: few
v_call: TRBV27
d_call: TRBD2
j_call: TRBJ2-1
cdr3_nt: TGTGCCAGCAGTTTAGAGCGGGGGGGCTCGCATGAGCAGTTCTTC
cdr3_aa: CASSLERGGSHEQFF

clone_size: NA
v_call: TRBV29-1
d_call: NA
j_call: TRBJ2-5
cdr3_nt: TGCAGCGTTGACGGGGTTTTACAAGAGACCCAGTACTTC
cdr3_aa: CSVDGVLQETQYF

clone_size: NA
v_call: TRBV9
d_call: TRBD2
j_call: TRBJ2-3
cdr3_nt: TGTGCCAGCAGCCCTCGGGCTAGCGGGGCAACAGATACGCAGTATTTT
cdr3_aa: CASSPRASGATDTQYF

clone_size: NA
v_call: TRBV7-2
d_call: NA
j_call: TRBJ2-5
cdr3_nt: TGTGCCAGCAGCTTTAATAGCGGACAAGAGACCCAGTACTTC
cdr3_aa: CASSFNSGQETQYF

clone_size: few
v_call: TRBV5-1
d_call: NA
j_call: TRBJ1-5
cdr3_nt: TGCGCCAGCAGCCTGGGGGTTTCGGGGATGGAGAATCAGCCCCAGCATTTT
cdr3_aa: CASSLGVSGMENQPQHF

clone_size: NA
v_call: TRBV18
d_call: NA
j_call: TRBJ2-2
cdr3_nt: TGTGCCAGCTCCCCCCGGGGCCTCCTTGGCACCGGGGAGCTGTTTTTT
cdr3_aa: CASSPRGLLGTGELFF

clone_size: NA
v_call: TRBV5-6
d_call: TRBD1
j_call: TRBJ1-5
cdr3_nt: TGTGCCAGCAGCCTCACAGGGGTCTATAGCAATCAGCCCCAGCATTTT
cdr3_aa: CASSLTGVYSNQPQHF

clone_size: NA
v_call: TRBV11-2
d_call: NA
j_call: TRBJ1-5
cdr3_nt: TGTGCCAGCAGCTTAGATGGGGTAGGAAGCAATCAGCCCCAGCATTTT
cdr3_aa: CASSLDGVGSNQPQHF

clone_size: NA
v_call: TRBV27
d_call: TRBD2
j_call: TRBJ2-1
cdr3_nt: TGTGCCAGCACGGGTGGCGGGGGGACGGGTGAGCAGTTCTTC
cdr3_aa: CASTGGGGTGEQFF

clone_size: NA
v_call: TRBV19
d_call: NA
j_call: TRBJ1-2
cdr3_nt: TGTGCCAGTAGTCTCGGGACTCCCACGGGCTATGGCTACACCTTC
cdr3_aa: CASSLGTPTGYGYTF

clone_size: NA
v_call: TRBV7-9
d_call: NA
j_call: TRBJ1-5
cdr3_nt: TGTGCCAGCAGCTTAGCTGGCAGGGGAAATGGTCAGCCCCAGCATTTT
cdr3_aa: CASSLAGRGNGQPQHF

clone_size: NA
v_call: TRBV5-1
d_call: TRBD1
j_call: TRBJ1-1
cdr3_nt: TGCGCCAGCAGCCTCGACAGGGTTGGAACTGAAGCTTTCTTT
cdr3_aa: CASSLDRVGTEAFF

clone_size: NA
v_call: TRBV19
d_call: NA
j_call: TRBJ1-1
cdr3_nt: TGTGCCAGTAGTCCGAATTCCGGGGGTATGAACACTGAAGCTTTCTTT
cdr3_aa: CASSPNSGGMNTEAFF

clone_size: NA
v_call: TRBV6-5
d_call: NA
j_call: TRBJ1-3
cdr3_nt: TGTGCCACCAAACCGGGGGGCGCGGGAGGAAACACCATATATTTT
cdr3_aa: CATKPGGAGGNTIYF

clone_size: NA
v_call: TRBV4-1
d_call: TRBD1
j_call: TRBJ2-5
cdr3_nt: TGCGCCAGCAGCCAAGACAGGGGGCAAGAGACCCAGTACTTC
cdr3_aa: CASSQDRGQETQYF

clone_size: NA
v_call: TRBV19
d_call: NA
j_call: TRBJ1-5
cdr3_nt: TGTGCCAGTAGTACGGTGGGCCAGCCCCAGCATTTT
cdr3_aa: CASSTVGQPQHF

clone_size: NA
v_call: TRBV6-6
d_call: NA
j_call: TRBJ2-7
cdr3_nt: TGTGCCAGCAGCTTCGAGGGGGGGTCGGCCGAGCAGTACTTC
cdr3_aa: CASSFEGGSAEQYF

clone_size: NA
v_call: TRBV13
d_call: TRBD2
j_call: TRBJ2-3
cdr3_nt: TGTGCCAGCAGCTTAGGACTAGCGGGGGAAGATACGCAGTATTTT
cdr3_aa: CASSLGLAGEDTQYF

clone_size: NA
v_call: TRBV5-1
d_call: TRBD2
j_call: TRBJ2-1
cdr3_nt: TGCGCCAGCAGCTTGGGCTCTAGCGGAAACTACAATGAGCAGTTCTTC
cdr3_aa: CASSLGSSGNYNEQFF

clone_size: NA
v_call: TRBV21-1
d_call: NA
j_call: TRBJ2-7
cdr3_nt: TGTGCCAGCAGCACCCAAGGACAGGTTAACTACGAGCAGTACTTC
cdr3_aa: CASSTQGQVNYEQYF

clone_size: NA
v_call: TRBV6-5
d_call: TRBD1
j_call: TRBJ1-6
cdr3_nt: TGTGCCAGCAGTGAGGGGGCACAATCACCCCTCCACTTT
cdr3_aa: CASSEGAQSPLHF

clone_size: NA
v_call: TRBV19
d_call: NA
j_call: TRBJ1-3
cdr3_nt: TGTGCCAGTAGTACATTAAGCTCTGGAAACACCATATATTTT
cdr3_aa: CASSTLSSGNTIYF

clone_size: NA
v_call: TRBV5-8
d_call: NA
j_call: TRBJ1-5
cdr3_nt: TGTGCCAGCACCTCGACAGGTGAAAATCAGCCCCAGCATTTT
cdr3_aa: CASTSTGENQPQHF

clone_size: NA
v_call: TRBV5-6
d_call: NA
j_call: TRBJ2-5
cdr3_nt: TGTGCCAGCAGGGAGGGATTTGGGGAGACCCAGTACTTC
cdr3_aa: CASREGFGETQYF

clone_size: NA
v_call: TRBV5-1
d_call: TRBD1
j_call: TRBJ2-7
cdr3_nt: TGCGCCAGCAGCTTGGGTGGGACAGGGATCTACGAGCAGTACTTC
cdr3_aa: CASSLGGTGIYEQYF

clone_size: NA
v_call: TRBV7-6
d_call: TRBD2
j_call: TRBJ2-3
cdr3_nt: TGTGCCAGCAGCTTAGACGTGGGCGGGGGGGCCCATACGCAGTATTTT
cdr3_aa: CASSLDVGGGAHTQYF

clone_size: NA
v_call: TRBV5-4
d_call: NA
j_call: TRBJ2-2
cdr3_nt: TGTGCCAGCAGCCGGGACACAAACACCGGGGAGCTGTTTTTT
cdr3_aa: CASSRDTNTGELFF

clone_size: NA
v_call: TRBV5-1
d_call: NA
j_call: TRBJ2-2
cdr3_nt: TGCGCCAGCAGCTCCGGGACAAAGAACACCGGGGAGCTGTTTTTT
cdr3_aa: CASSSGTKNTGELFF

clone_size: NA
v_call: TRBV10-1
d_call: NA
j_call: TRBJ2-1
cdr3_nt: TGCGCCAGCAGCTATAGAGGGGCAACCTACAATGAGCAGTTCTTC
cdr3_aa: CASSYRGATYNEQFF

clone_size: once
v_call: TRBV5-1
d_call: NA
j_call: TRBJ2-7
cdr3_nt: TGCGCCAGCAATCCAGGGGCACAGGGTAGTTCCGAGCAGTACTTC
cdr3_aa: CASNPGAQGSSEQYF

clone_size: NA
v_call: TRBV19
d_call: NA
j_call: TRBJ2-6
cdr3_nt: TGTGCCAGTAGCCTGGGGGCAGGGGCCAACGTCCTGACTTTC
cdr3_aa: CASSLGAGANVLTF